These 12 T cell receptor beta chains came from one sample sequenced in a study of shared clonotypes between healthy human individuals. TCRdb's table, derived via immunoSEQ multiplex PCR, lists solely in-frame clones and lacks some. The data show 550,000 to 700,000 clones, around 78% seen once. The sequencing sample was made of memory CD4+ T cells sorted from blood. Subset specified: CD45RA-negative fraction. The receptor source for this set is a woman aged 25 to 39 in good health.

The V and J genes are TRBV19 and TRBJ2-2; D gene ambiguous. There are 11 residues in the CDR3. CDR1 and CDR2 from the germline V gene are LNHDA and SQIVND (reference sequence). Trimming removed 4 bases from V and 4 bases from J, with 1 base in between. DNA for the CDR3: TGTGCCAGTAGTACCACCGGGGAGCTGTTTTTT. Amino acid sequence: CASSTTGELFF.

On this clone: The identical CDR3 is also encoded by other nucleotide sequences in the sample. The CDR3 DNA follows: TGTGCCAGCTCACCACGAGAATACGAGCAGTACTTC. Translation gives CASSPREYEQYF. The chain joins TRBV18 to TRBJ2-7, with unresolved D. Germline CDR1 KGHSH, CDR2 LQKENI. The ends were cut back, 1 base at V and 4 bases at J, with 5 bases in the middle. This CDR3 region has 12 residues.

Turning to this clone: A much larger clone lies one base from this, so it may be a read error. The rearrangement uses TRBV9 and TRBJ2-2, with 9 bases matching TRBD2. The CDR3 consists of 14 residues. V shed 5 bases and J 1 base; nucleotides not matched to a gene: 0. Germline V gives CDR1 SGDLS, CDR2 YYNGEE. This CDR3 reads CASRTSGNTGELFF. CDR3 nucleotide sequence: TGTGCCAGCAGGACTAGCGGGAACACCGGGGAGCTGTTTTTT.

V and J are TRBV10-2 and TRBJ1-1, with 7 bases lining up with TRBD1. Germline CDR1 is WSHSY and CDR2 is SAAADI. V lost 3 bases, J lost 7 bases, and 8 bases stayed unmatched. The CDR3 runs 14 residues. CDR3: CASSETGAEFEAFF. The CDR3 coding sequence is TGCGCCAGCAGTGAAACAGGGGCAGAGTTTGAAGCTTTCTTT.

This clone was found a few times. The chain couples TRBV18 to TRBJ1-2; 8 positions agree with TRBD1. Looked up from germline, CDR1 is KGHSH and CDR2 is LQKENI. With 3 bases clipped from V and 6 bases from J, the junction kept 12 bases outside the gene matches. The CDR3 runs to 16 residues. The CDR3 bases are TGTGCCAGCTCACCTAGAGCGACAGGGGAGGTTGATGGCTACACCTTC. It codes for CASSPRATGEVDGYTF.

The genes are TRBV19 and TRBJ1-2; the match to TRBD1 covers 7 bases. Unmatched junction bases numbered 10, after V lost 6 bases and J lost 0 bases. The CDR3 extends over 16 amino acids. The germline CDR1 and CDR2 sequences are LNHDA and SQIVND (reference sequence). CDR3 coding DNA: TGTGCCAGTAGCCGGACAGGAGGGGATTCTAACTATGGCTACACCTTC. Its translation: CASSRTGGDSNYGYTF.

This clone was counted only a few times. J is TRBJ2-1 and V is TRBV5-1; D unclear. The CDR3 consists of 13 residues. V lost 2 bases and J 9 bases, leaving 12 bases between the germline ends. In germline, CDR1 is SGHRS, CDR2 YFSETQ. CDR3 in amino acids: CASSLDTPGEQFF. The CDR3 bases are TGCGCCAGCAGCTTAGACACGCCAGGTGAGCAGTTCTTC. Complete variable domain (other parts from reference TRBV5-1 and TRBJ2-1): KAGVTQTPRYLIKTRGQQVTLSCSPISGHRSVSWYQQTPGQGLQFLFEYFSETQRNKGNFPGRFSGRQFSNSRSEMNVSTLELGDSALYLCASSLDTPGEQFFGPGTRLTVL.

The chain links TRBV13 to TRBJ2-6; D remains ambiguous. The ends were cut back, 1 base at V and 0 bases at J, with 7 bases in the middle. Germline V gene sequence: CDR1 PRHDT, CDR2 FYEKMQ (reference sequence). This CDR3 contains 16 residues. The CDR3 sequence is CASSLVAFSGANVLTF. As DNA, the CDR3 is TGTGCCAGCAGCTTAGTTGCGTTCTCTGGGGCCAACGTCCTGACTTTC.

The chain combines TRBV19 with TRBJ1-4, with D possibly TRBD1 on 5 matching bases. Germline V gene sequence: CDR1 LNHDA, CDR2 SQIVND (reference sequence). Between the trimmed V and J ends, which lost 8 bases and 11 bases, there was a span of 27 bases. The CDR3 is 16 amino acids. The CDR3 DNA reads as TGTGCCAGTCATCTCCGAGGGGCCGGAGCTTTTGGGAAACTGTTTTTT. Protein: CASHLRGAGAFGKLFF.

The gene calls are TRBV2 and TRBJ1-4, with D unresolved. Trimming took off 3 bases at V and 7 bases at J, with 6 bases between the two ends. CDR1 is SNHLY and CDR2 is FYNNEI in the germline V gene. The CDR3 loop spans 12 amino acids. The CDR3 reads CASSDGSEKLFF. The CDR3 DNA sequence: TGTGCCAGCAGTGATGGCAGTGAAAAACTGTTTTTT.

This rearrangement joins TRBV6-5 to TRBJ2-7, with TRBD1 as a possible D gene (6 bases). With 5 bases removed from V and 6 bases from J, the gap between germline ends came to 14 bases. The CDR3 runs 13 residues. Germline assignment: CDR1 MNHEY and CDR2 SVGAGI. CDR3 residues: CASSQTQGSEQYF. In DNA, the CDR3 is TGTGCCAGCAGTCAGACTCAGGGGAGCGAGCAGTACTTC.

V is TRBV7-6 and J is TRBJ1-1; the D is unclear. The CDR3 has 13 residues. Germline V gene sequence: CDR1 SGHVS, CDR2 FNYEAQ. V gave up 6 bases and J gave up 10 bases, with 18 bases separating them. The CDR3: CASREDALWGAFF. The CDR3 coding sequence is TGTGCCAGCAGGGAGGATGCCCTTTGGGGAGCTTTCTTT. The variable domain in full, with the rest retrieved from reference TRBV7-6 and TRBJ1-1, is GAGVSQSPRYKVTKRGQDVALRCDPISGHVSLYWYRQALGQGPEFLTYFNYEAQQDKSGLPNDRFSAERPEGSISTLTIQRTEQRDSAMYRCASREDALWGAFFGQGTRLTVV.